What follows are 21 T cell receptor beta chains derived from one specimen sequenced in a study of naive and memory T cell subsets. An oligonucleotide containing a UMI was ligated to the 3' end of TCR cDNA. The SP2 primer and nested alpha and beta constant region primers amplified ligated cDNA in four rounds. TCRdb used MiXCR to reprocess the 5' RACE reads, holding one entry per CDR3 protein. Of 55,000 to 70,000 distinct CDR3 sequences listed, 7% to 8.5% are singletons. The receptors originated from a male donor in good health.

This clonotype was seen more than once but under ten times. One end of the junction fails to match germline, which may point to a read error. The J gene is TRBJ2-4, the V gene TRBV19, with D possibly being TRBD2 (5 bases). Germline loops: CDR1 LNHDA, CDR2 SQIVND (reference sequence). This CDR3 spans 12 amino acids. Here the CDR3 reads CASSIGARVAFF. CDR3 DNA: TGTGCCAGTAGTATAGGGGCGAGGGTGGCATTCTTC.

The chain links TRBV6-5 to TRBJ2-1; TRBD2 matches 13 bases. The CDR3 is 15 residues long. After removal of 2 bases from V and 7 bases from J, the junction contained 2 bases not matched to a gene. From germline, CDR1 is MNHEY and CDR2 SVGAGI. The chain's CDR3 is CASSYEGLAGNEQFF. As DNA, the CDR3 is TGTGCCAGCAGTTACGAGGGACTAGCGGGGAATGAGCAGTTCTTC.

At least ten counts were recorded for this clonotype. The chain has TRBV11-3 and TRBJ2-1; possibly TRBD2 for D (6 bases). Germline CDR1 is SGHNT and CDR2 is YENEEA. V lost 0 bases and J 8 bases, leaving 11 bases between the germline ends. The CDR3 totals 14 residues. CDR3 bases: TGTGCCAGCAGCTTAGAGGGGGGAGTGGATGAGCAGTTCTTC. As protein: CASSLEGGVDEQFF.

This clonotype occurred many times. The chain employs TRBV29-1 and TRBJ2-3; 8 bases fit TRBD2. After removal of 6 bases from V and 4 bases from J, the junction contained 6 bases not matched to a gene. CDR1 SQVTM and CDR2 ANQGSEA come from the germline V gene. The CDR3 is made up of 13 amino acids. The CDR3 region is CSVGGGRPDTQYF. In DNA, the CDR3 is TGCAGCGTCGGGGGGGGGCGCCCAGATACGCAGTATTTT.

This rearrangement joins TRBV29-1 to TRBJ2-1; tentative D call: TRBD2 (5 bases). V gave up 5 bases and J gave up 12 bases, with 17 bases separating them. The CDR3 runs 12 residues. The germline V gene has CDR1 SQVTM and CDR2 ANQGSEA. CDR3 nucleotide sequence: TGCAGCGTTCACGGATCTGGGAGTGTGCAGTTCTTC. Amino acids: CSVHGSGSVQFF.

This clonotype was seen ten or more times. This chain joins TRBV18 and TRBJ1-1; no clear D gene. Trimming left V 2 bases short and J 7 bases short, with 11 bases between. The CDR3 totals 13 residues. Germline V gene lookup returns CDR1 KGHSH and CDR2 LQKENI. The CDR3 sequence is CASSPDTSSEAFF. The CDR3 DNA is TGTGCCAGCTCACCAGACACCTCAAGTGAAGCTTTCTTT.

This clonotype was picked up many times. The chain combines TRBV27 with TRBJ2-5; the D call may be TRBD1 or TRBD2 (5 bases each). V lost 5 bases to trimming and J lost 4 bases, with 11 bases between them. This CDR3 has 13 amino acids. Germline V gene data show CDR1 as MNHEY and CDR2 as SMNVEV (reference sequence). The CDR3 DNA reads as TGTGCCAGCAGTCCCGGGGCATCAGAGACCCAGTACTTC. It is translated as CASSPGASETQYF.

This clonotype was seen many times. The chain combines TRBV6-5 with TRBJ2-7; D gene unclear. The germline gives CDR1 MNHEY, CDR2 SVGAGI. The CDR3 runs 10 residues. With 5 bases removed from V and 3 bases from J, the gap between germline ends came to 2 bases. The CDR3 protein is CASSRYEQYF. The CDR3 bases are TGTGCCAGCAGTCGCTACGAGCAGTACTTC.

This clonotype was found many times. The chain carries TRBV12-3 or TRBV12-4 and TRBJ2-1; 8 nucleotides line up with TRBD2. Trimming at V came to 7 bases and at J to 0 bases, leaving 5 bases not matched to a gene. There are 15 residues in the CDR3. CDR3 in amino acids: CASTLAGSSYNEQFF. DNA for the CDR3: TGTGCCAGCACCCTAGCGGGTAGCTCCTACAATGAGCAGTTCTTC.

In its sample, this clonotype was seen a few times. This sequence joins TRBV29-1 and TRBJ2-5; 8 nucleotides agree with TRBD2. Germline CDR1 SQVTM, CDR2 ANQGSEA. This CDR3 has 12 amino acids. The trim removed 7 bases at V and 1 base at J, leaving 2 bases unmatched. CDR3 residues: CSAGGLQETQYF. DNA for the CDR3: TGCAGCGCGGGAGGGCTCCAAGAGACCCAGTACTTC.

This clonotype has ten or more counts. The chain links TRBV19 to TRBJ2-1, with 9 bases that match TRBD2. CDR1 is LNHDA, CDR2 SQIVND, per germline (reference sequence). The trim removed 6 bases at V and 2 bases at J, leaving 2 bases unmatched. CDR3 length: 14 amino acids. CDR3 bases: TGTGCCAGTAGGGTAGCGGGGGCCTACAATGAGCAGTTCTTC. Translation: CASRVAGAYNEQFF. Together with reference TRBV19 and TRBJ2-1, the CDR3 gives the full variable domain: DGGITQSPKYLFRKEGQNVTLSCEQNLNHDAMYWYRQDPGQGLRLIYYSQIVNDFQKGDIAEGYSVSREKKESFPLTVTSAQKNPTAFYLCASRVAGAYNEQFFGPGTRLTVL.

In its sample, this clonotype was seen a few times. CDR3 DNA sequence: TGCAGTGCTAGAGATCATTTCGGGGCGGGAGGGCTCTCGGGCACAGATACGCAGTATTTT. It encodes CSARDHFGAGGLSGTDTQYF. The gene calls are TRBV20-1 and TRBJ2-3; TRBD2 matches 9 bases. V gave up 0 bases and J gave up 1 base; unmatched junction bases: 17. Germline-derived CDR1 and CDR2 are DFQATT and SNEGSKA (reference sequence). The CDR3 runs to 20 residues.

The chain has TRBV6-1 and TRBJ2-1, with D uncertain. Germline loops: CDR1 MNHNS, CDR2 SASEGT. The CDR3 totals 12 residues. Trimming removed 4 bases at V and 2 bases at J, with 3 bases between. CDR3 sequence reads: CASSGTYNEQFF. Here the CDR3 DNA reads TGTGCCAGCAGTGGGACCTACAATGAGCAGTTCTTC.

This clonotype was recorded a few times. V gene TRBV29-1 combines with J gene TRBJ2-2; D call uncertain. With 4 bases removed from V and 4 bases from J, the gap between germline ends came to 7 bases. CDR3 length: 12 amino acids. Germline V gene lookup returns CDR1 SQVTM and CDR2 ANQGSEA. CDR3 in amino acids: CSVAHPTGELFF. CDR3 coding DNA: TGCAGCGTTGCGCACCCCACCGGGGAGCTGTTTTTT.

The table lists this clonotype with many counts. The DNA for the CDR3 is TGTGCCAGCAGCGACAGGACCAACACCGGGGAGCTGTTTTTT. Translating it yields CASSDRTNTGELFF. J is TRBJ2-2 and V is TRBV6-5; D possibly corresponds to TRBD1 (6 bases). Germline loops: CDR1 MNHEY, CDR2 SVGAGI. V lost 6 bases and J lost 2, with 10 bases in between. The CDR3 spans 14 residues.

The chain is built from TRBV20-1 and TRBJ2-3; D unresolved. V was trimmed by 6 bases and J by 0 bases, leaving 13 bases between them. Looked up from germline, CDR1 is DFQATT and CDR2 is SNEGSKA (reference sequence). The CDR3 runs 14 residues. CDR3 sequence: CSALPTSSTDTQYF. The CDR3 region has the DNA TGCAGTGCCCTTCCAACGTCTAGCACAGATACGCAGTATTTT.

This clonotype turned up a few times. The rearrangement joins TRBV25-1 to TRBJ1-1; D remains unclear. CDR1 is MGHDK and CDR2 is SYGVNS in the germline V gene. This CDR3 is built from 11 residues. The ends were cut back, 6 bases at V and 6 bases at J, with 8 bases in the middle. Written as DNA, the CDR3 is TGTGCCAGCAGAAACCTCGCTGAAGCTTTCTTT. This codes for CASRNLAEAFF.

The rearrangement joins TRBV7-6 to TRBJ2-1; unclear D gene. V lost 0 bases to trimming and J lost 4 bases, with 7 bases between them. Germline CDR1 and CDR2: SGHVS and FNYEAQ. The CDR3 contains 14 residues. The CDR3 sequence: CASSLATSYNEQFF. For the CDR3, the DNA is TGTGCCAGCAGCTTAGCGACAAGTTACAATGAGCAGTTCTTC.

This clonotype was seen a handful of times. This chain connects TRBV20-1 to TRBJ2-3, with D unclear. Germline loops: CDR1 DFQATT, CDR2 SNEGSKA (reference sequence). The V end lost 5 bases, the J end lost 2 bases, and 8 bases lay between the germline ends. The CDR3 loop spans 12 amino acids. CDR3 region: CSAWISTDTQYF. In nucleotides, the CDR3 is TGCAGTGCTTGGATATCCACAGATACGCAGTATTTT.

The table lists this clonotype with many counts. J is TRBJ2-7 and V is TRBV20-1, with TRBD1 matching over 8 bases. Trimming cost V 4 bases and J 5 bases; bases outside gene matches: 10. Germline V lookup: CDR1 DFQATT, CDR2 SNEGSKA (reference sequence). There are 14 residues in the CDR3. CDR3 protein: CSATPLRTGNEQYF. DNA of the CDR3: TGCAGTGCTACCCCCCTCCGGACAGGGAACGAGCAGTACTTC.

This clonotype was detected a few times. The chain combines TRBV6-2 or TRBV6-3 with TRBJ2-7; 10 nucleotides line up with TRBD1. Germline V CDR1 and CDR2: MNHEY, SVGEGT. V lost 2 bases and J lost 1; bases outside the gene matches: 5. This CDR3 spans 16 amino acids. CDR3 residues: CASSYLLGQGSYEQYF. CDR3 in DNA: TGTGCCAGCAGTTACCTCCTGGGACAGGGGTCCTACGAGCAGTACTTC.